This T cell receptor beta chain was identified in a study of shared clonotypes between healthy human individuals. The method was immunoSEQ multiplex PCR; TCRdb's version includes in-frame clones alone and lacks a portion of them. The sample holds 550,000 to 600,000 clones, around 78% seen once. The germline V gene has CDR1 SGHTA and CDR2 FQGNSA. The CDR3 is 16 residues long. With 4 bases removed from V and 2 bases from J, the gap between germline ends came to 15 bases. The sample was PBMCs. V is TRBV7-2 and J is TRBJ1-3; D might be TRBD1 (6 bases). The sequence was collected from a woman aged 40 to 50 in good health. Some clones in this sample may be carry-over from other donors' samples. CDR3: CASSSQTGGPGNTIYF. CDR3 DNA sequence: TGTGCCAGCAGCTCCCAAACCGGGGGGCCTGGAAACACCATATATTTT.